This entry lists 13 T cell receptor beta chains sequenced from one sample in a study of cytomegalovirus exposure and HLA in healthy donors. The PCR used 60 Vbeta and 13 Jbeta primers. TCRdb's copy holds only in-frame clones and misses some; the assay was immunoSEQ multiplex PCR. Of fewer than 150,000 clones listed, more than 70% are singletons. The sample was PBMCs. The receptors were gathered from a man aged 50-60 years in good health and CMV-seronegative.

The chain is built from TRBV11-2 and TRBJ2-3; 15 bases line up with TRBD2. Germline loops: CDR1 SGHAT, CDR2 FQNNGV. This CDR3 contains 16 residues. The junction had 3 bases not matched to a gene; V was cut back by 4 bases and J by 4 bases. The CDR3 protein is CASSYWTSGRADTQYF. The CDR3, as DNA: TGTGCCAGCAGCTATTGGACTAGCGGGAGGGCAGATACGCAGTATTTT.

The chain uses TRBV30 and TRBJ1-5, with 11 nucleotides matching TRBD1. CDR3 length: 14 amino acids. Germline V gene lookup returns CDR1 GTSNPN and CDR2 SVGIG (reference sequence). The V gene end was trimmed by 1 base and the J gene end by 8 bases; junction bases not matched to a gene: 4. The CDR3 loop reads CAWSGGTGGKPQHF. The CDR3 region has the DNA TGTGCCTGGAGTGGGGGGACAGGGGGGAAGCCCCAGCATTTT.

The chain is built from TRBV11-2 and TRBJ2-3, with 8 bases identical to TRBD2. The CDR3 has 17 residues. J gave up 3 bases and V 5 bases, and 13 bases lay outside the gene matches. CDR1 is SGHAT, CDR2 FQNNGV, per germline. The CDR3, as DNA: TGTGCCAGCAGCCCGCCGGGCAGCGGGAGAAGAACAGATACGCAGTATTTT. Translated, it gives CASSPPGSGRRTDTQYF.

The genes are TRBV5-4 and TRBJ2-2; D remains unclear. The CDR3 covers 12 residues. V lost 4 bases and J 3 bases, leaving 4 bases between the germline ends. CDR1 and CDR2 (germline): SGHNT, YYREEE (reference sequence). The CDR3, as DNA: TGTGCCAGCAGCCCGGACACCGGGGAGCTGTTTTTT. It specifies CASSPDTGELFF.

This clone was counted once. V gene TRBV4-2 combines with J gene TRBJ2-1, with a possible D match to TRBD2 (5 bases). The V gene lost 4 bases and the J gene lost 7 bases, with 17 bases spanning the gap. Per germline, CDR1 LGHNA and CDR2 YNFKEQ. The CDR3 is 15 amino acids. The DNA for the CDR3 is TGTGCCAGCAGCCTCCGGGCGGCGGGCGAGAATGAGCAGTTCTTC. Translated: CASSLRAAGENEQFF.

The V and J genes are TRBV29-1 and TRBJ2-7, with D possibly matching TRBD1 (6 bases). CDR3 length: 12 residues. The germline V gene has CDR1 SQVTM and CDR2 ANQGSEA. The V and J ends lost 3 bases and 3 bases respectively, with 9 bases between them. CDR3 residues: CSVDAGDYEQYF. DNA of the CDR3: TGCAGCGTTGACGCAGGGGACTACGAGCAGTACTTC.

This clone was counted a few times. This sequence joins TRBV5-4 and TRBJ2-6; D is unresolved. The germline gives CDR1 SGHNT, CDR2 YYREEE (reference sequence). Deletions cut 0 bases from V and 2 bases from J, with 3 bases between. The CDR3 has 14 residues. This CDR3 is CASSLATGANVLTF. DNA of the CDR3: TGTGCCAGCAGCTTGGCTACTGGGGCCAACGTCCTGACTTTC. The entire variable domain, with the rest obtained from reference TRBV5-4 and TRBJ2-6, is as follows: ETGVTQSPTHLIKTRGQQVTLRCSSQSGHNTVSWYQQALGQGPQFIFQYYREEENGRGNFPPRFSGLQFPNYSSELNVNALELDDSALYLCASSLATGANVLTFGAGSRLTVL.

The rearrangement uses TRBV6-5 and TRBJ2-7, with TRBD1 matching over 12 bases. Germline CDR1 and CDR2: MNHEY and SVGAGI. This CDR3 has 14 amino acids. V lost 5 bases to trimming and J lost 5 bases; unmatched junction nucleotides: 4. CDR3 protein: CASSRGTGGHEQYF. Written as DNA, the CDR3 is TGTGCCAGCAGTCGCGGGACAGGGGGCCACGAGCAGTACTTC.

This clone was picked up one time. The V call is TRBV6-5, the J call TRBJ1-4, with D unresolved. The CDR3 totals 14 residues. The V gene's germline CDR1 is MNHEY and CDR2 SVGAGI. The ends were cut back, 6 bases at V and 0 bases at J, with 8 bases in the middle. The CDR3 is CASSLSTTNEKLFF. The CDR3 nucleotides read TGTGCCAGCAGCCTATCGACAACTAATGAAAAACTGTTTTTT.

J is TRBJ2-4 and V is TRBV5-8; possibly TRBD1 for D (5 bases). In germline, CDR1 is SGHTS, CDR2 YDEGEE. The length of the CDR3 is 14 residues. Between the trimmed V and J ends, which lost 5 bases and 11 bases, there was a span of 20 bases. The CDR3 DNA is TGTGCCAGCAGTACTGACAGTGGCGCAAGGGTTCAGTACTTC. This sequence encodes CASSTDSGARVQYF.

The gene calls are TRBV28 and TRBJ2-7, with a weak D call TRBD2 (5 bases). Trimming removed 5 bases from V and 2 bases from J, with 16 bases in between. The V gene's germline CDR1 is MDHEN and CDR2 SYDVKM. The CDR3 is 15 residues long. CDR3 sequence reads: CASSPRGAGTYEQYF. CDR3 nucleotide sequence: TGTGCCAGCAGTCCCCGAGGTGCGGGCACCTACGAGCAGTACTTC.

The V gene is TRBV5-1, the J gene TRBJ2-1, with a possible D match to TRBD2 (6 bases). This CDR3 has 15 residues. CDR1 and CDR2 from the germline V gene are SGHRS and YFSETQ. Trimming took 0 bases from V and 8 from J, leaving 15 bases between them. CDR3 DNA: TGCGCCAGCAGCTTGGAGTTGGTGGGAGGAGATGAGCAGTTCTTC. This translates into CASSLELVGGDEQFF.

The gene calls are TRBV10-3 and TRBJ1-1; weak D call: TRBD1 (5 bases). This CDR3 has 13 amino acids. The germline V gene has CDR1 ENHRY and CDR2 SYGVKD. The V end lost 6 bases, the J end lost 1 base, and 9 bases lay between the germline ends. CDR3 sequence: CAIRRQQNTEAFF. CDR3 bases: TGTGCCATCAGGAGACAGCAGAACACTGAAGCTTTCTTT.